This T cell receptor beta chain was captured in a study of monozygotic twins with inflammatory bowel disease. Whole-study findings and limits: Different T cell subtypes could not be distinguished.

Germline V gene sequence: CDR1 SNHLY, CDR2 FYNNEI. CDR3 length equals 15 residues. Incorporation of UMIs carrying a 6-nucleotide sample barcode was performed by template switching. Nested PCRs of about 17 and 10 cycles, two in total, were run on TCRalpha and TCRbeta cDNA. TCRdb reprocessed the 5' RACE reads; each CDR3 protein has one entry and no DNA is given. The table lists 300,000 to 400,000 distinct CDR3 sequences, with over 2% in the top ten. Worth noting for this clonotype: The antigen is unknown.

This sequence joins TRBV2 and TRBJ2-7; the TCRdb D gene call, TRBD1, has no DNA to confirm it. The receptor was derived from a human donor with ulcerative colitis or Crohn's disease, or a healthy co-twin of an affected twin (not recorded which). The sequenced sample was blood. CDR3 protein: CASSDIFNRGTEQYF.